This TCR beta chain was obtained from a study of T cell changes during pregnancy in multiple sclerosis. TCRdb keeps only in-frame clones here, not all; method: immunoSEQ multiplex PCR. The table shows 90,000 or so clones, with around 90% occurring only once. The TCR was taken from a female donor with multiple sclerosis, enrolled in a pregnancy study. The source material was peripheral blood, sampled before pregnancy.

The CDR3 protein is CASSLRPWTGENEQYF. CDR3 sequence (DNA): TGTGCCAGCAGCTTACGTCCGTGGACAGGGGAAAACGAGCAGTACTTC. The rearrangement links TRBV13 to TRBJ2-7; 9 bases align to TRBD1. Per the germline V gene, CDR1 is PRHDT and CDR2 is FYEKMQ (reference sequence). This CDR3 region has 16 residues. V was pared by 2 bases and J by 5 bases, with 10 bases of the junction left unmatched.